The 25 T cell receptor beta chains listed next were all sequenced from one sample in a study of blood T cell repertoires in COVID-19. Sequencing used immunoSEQ multiplex PCR; TCRdb keeps in-frame clones, though not all of them. The data show about 270,000 clones, about 87% seen once. Sequenced material: peripheral blood. The receptors here all came from a man aged 60-69 years who had recovered from COVID-19.

The chain joins TRBV6-5 to TRBJ2-2; 8 nucleotides match TRBD1. Germline-derived CDR1 and CDR2 are MNHEY and SVGAGI. The length of the CDR3 is 16 residues. V was clipped by 2 bases and J by 6 bases; unmatched bases: 8. The CDR3 DNA reads as TGTGCCAGCAGTTACGGGACAGGACCCCAAGCCGGGGAGCTGTTTTTT. It is translated as CASSYGTGPQAGELFF.

The chain is built from TRBV10-3 and TRBJ2-2; D might be TRBD2 (7 bases). The CDR3 length is 18 residues. V shed 2 bases and J shed 2 bases, with 18 bases lying between them. Germline lookup yields CDR1 ENHRY and CDR2 SYGVKD. The CDR3 sequence is CAISEHGVAGANTGELFF. The CDR3 DNA reads as TGTGCCATCAGTGAGCATGGGGTGGCGGGGGCAAACACCGGGGAGCTGTTTTTT.

The CDR3 is CSVEKHSQPTEAFF. The CDR3 bases are TGCAGCGTTGAGAAGCACAGCCAGCCCACTGAAGCTTTCTTT. The chain uses TRBV29-1 and TRBJ1-1; D remains ambiguous. The germline V gene encodes CDR1 SQVTM and CDR2 ANQGSEA. This CDR3 has 14 residues. Trimming removed 3 bases from V and 4 bases from J, with 15 bases in between.

The V gene is TRBV30, the J gene TRBJ1-2, with 7 bases fitting TRBD1. After removal of 5 bases from V and 8 bases from J, the junction contained 5 bases not matched to a gene. This CDR3 contains 11 residues. Looked up from germline, CDR1 is GTSNPN and CDR2 is SVGIG (reference sequence). CDR3 region: CAWDREGGYTF. The CDR3 region has the DNA TGTGCCTGGGACAGGGAGGGAGGCTACACCTTC.

The chain has TRBV6-2 or TRBV6-3 and TRBJ1-5; the D is unclear. V lost 0 bases to trimming and J lost 11 bases, with 11 bases between them. The CDR3 totals 13 residues. Germline assignment: CDR1 MNHEY and CDR2 SVGEGT. CDR3 bases: TGTGCCAGCAGTTACTCGATACGTCCGGCCCAGCATTTT. Encoded protein: CASSYSIRPAQHF.

The V and J genes are TRBV12-3 or TRBV12-4 and TRBJ2-7, with D uncertain. Trimming cost V 6 bases and J 5 bases, with 14 bases left between them. This CDR3 has 13 amino acids. Here the CDR3 reads CASRAQSLDEQYF. In DNA, the CDR3 is TGTGCCAGCAGGGCTCAGTCCCTTGACGAGCAGTACTTC.

The J gene is TRBJ2-1, the V gene TRBV5-4, with 13 bases lining up with TRBD2. J was trimmed by 7 bases and V by 4 bases; bases with no gene match: 8. The CDR3 totals 16 residues. Germline lookup yields CDR1 SGHNT and CDR2 YYREEE (reference sequence). CDR3 residues: CASSPTLGLAGNEQFF. In DNA, the CDR3 is TGTGCCAGCAGCCCTACCCTGGGACTAGCGGGAAATGAGCAGTTCTTC.

The chain carries TRBV6-5 and TRBJ2-1; 11 bases are shared with TRBD2. This CDR3 is built from 15 residues. Germline CDR1 and CDR2: MNHEY and SVGAGI. The V gene end was trimmed by 6 bases and the J gene end by 6 bases; junction bases not matched to a gene: 7. The CDR3: CASRLSGGAFNEQFF. In DNA, the CDR3 is TGTGCCAGCAGACTTAGCGGGGGGGCCTTCAATGAGCAGTTCTTC.

J is TRBJ1-6 and V is TRBV6-5; 7 nucleotides line up with TRBD1. There are 14 residues in the CDR3. V was clipped by 4 bases and J by 11 bases; unmatched bases: 8. From germline, CDR1 is MNHEY and CDR2 SVGAGI. The CDR3 loop is CASSSTGSSAPLHF. CDR3 bases: TGTGCCAGCAGTTCGACAGGGTCATCTGCACCCCTCCACTTT.

The genes are TRBV13 and TRBJ2-5; 10 bases are a match to TRBD1. The CDR3 extends over 16 amino acids. After removal of 4 bases from V and 5 bases from J, the junction contained 10 bases not matched to a gene. Looked up from germline, CDR1 is PRHDT and CDR2 is FYEKMQ (reference sequence). The CDR3 DNA is TGTGCCAGCAGCTCTAACCGGGACAGGGGAGGGGAGACCCAGTACTTC. Translating it yields CASSSNRDRGGETQYF.

The chain couples TRBV6-2 or TRBV6-3 to TRBJ2-4; a weak D match, TRBD2 (6 bases). This CDR3 has 16 amino acids. Trimming pared 6 bases from V and 3 bases from J, leaving 18 bases between. CDR1 is MNHEY and CDR2 is SVGEGT in the germline V gene. CDR3 sequence: CASSRDSPVFKNIQYF. The CDR3 DNA follows: TGTGCCAGCAGCAGGGACTCCCCGGTTTTCAAAAACATTCAGTACTTC.

The CDR3, as DNA: TGTGCCAGCAGTGATGAGAGAAACGAGCAGTACTTC. Its protein is CASSDERNEQYF. The rearrangement uses TRBV6-1 and TRBJ2-7; D call uncertain. Trimming pared 3 bases from V and 5 bases from J, leaving 8 bases between. This CDR3 is 12 amino acids long. Germline V gene lookup returns CDR1 MNHNS and CDR2 SASEGT.

The gene calls are TRBV5-1 and TRBJ2-2; TRBD2 aligns across 7 bases. The CDR3 consists of 15 residues. V shed 8 bases, J shed 4 bases, and the junction held 11 bases outside the gene matches. Germline CDR1 is SGHRS and CDR2 is YFSETQ. CDR3 region: CASGRGAKATGELFF. DNA of the CDR3: TGCGCCAGTGGGAGGGGAGCTAAGGCCACCGGGGAGCTGTTTTTT.

This chain links TRBV25-1 with TRBJ2-7; 7 bases are shared with TRBD2. Unmatched junction bases numbered 4, after V lost 3 bases and J lost 5 bases. Germline loops: CDR1 MGHDK, CDR2 SYGVNS. This CDR3 spans 13 amino acids. The DNA for the CDR3 is TGTGCCAGCAGTGAGGGAGGGTTGGACGAGCAGTACTTC. Amino acids: CASSEGGLDEQYF.

The chain couples TRBV3-1 (or the pseudogene TRBV3-2) to TRBJ2-7; TRBD2 is a possible D gene (5 bases). The CDR3 is made up of 14 amino acids. With 1 base removed from V and 9 bases from J, the gap between germline ends came to 16 bases. Looked up from germline, CDR1 is LGHDT and CDR2 is YNNKEL (reference sequence). The CDR3 protein is CASSQGRGSRVQYF. The CDR3 DNA sequence: TGTGCCAGCAGCCAAGGCCGGGGATCTAGGGTGCAGTACTTC.

The CDR3 spells CASSAGTDSGNTIYF. In DNA, the CDR3 is TGTGCCAGTAGTGCTGGGACAGACTCTGGAAACACCATATATTTT. V and J are TRBV19 and TRBJ1-3, with TRBD1 matching over 7 bases. CDR1 is LNHDA and CDR2 is SQIVND in the germline V gene (reference sequence). This CDR3 contains 15 residues. V gave up 5 bases and J gave up 0 bases; unmatched junction bases: 4.

The chain uses TRBV14 and TRBJ2-7; TRBD2 agrees at 8 bases. Trimming took 0 bases from V and 4 from J; bases not matched to a gene: 11. The germline gives CDR1 SGHDN, CDR2 FVKESK. The length of the CDR3 is 17 residues. For the CDR3, the DNA is TGTGCCAGCAGCCAAGATCCCGGCCAGCGGGGGTCTTACGAGCAGTACTTC. Amino acids: CASSQDPGQRGSYEQYF.

V is TRBV6-6 and J is TRBJ1-2; D call uncertain. The CDR3 spans 11 residues. The germline V gene encodes CDR1 MNHNY and CDR2 SVGAGI (reference sequence). Trimming removed 6 bases from V and 3 bases from J, with 5 bases in between. CDR3 coding DNA: TGTGCCAGCAGCCCTGACTATGGCTACACCTTC. Translating it yields CASSPDYGYTF.

This chain links TRBV10-3 with TRBJ1-5; tentative D call: TRBD1 (6 bases). The CDR3 spans 15 residues. V lost 4 bases and J 3 bases, leaving 13 bases between the germline ends. CDR1 is ENHRY and CDR2 is SYGVKD in the germline V gene. CDR3 in amino acids: CAISVGQGFNQPQHF. The CDR3 coding sequence is TGTGCCATCAGTGTAGGGCAGGGGTTCAATCAGCCCCAGCATTTT.

This clone was observed a single time. The rearrangement uses TRBV7-2 and TRBJ2-3, with 8 bases fitting TRBD2. The CDR3 has 19 residues. CDR1 and CDR2 (germline): SGHTA, FQGNSA. With 2 bases clipped from V and 3 bases from J, the junction kept 16 bases outside the gene matches. CDR3 sequence: CASSLRGAGGSLGTDTQYF. CDR3 nucleotide sequence: TGTGCCAGCAGCTTACGTGGGGCGGGGGGCTCCCTCGGGACAGATACGCAGTATTTT.

The chain uses TRBV18 and TRBJ2-7; 10 bases line up with TRBD1. Germline CDR1 and CDR2: KGHSH and LQKENI. V shed 5 bases, J shed 6 bases, and the junction held 13 bases outside the gene matches. This CDR3 comprises 16 residues. The chain's CDR3 is CASSERTGGGPGEQYF. The CDR3 DNA is TGTGCCAGCTCAGAACGGACAGGGGGTGGCCCCGGCGAGCAGTACTTC.

The rearrangement links TRBV7-8 to TRBJ1-5; D is unclear. Germline assignment: CDR1 SGHVS and CDR2 FQNEAQ. The CDR3 extends over 12 amino acids. V was pared by 5 bases and J by 4 bases, with 6 bases between. CDR3 coding DNA: TGTGCCAGCAGCCACCTAAATCAGCCCCAGCATTTT. Translation gives CASSHLNQPQHF. Filled out from reference TRBV7-8 and TRBJ1-5, the complete variable domain reads GAGVSQSPRYKVAKRGQDVALRCDPISGHVSLFWYQQALGQGPEFLTYFQNEAQLDKSGLPSDRFFAERPEGSVSTLKIQRTQQEDSAVYLCASSHLNQPQHFGDGTRLSIL.

The gene calls are TRBV7-9 and TRBJ1-4; D ambiguous. CDR1 and CDR2 from the germline V gene are SEHNR and FQNEAQ (reference sequence). Trimming left V 1 base short and J 3 bases short, with 3 bases between. The CDR3 has 13 residues. The CDR3 loop is CASSLGPNEKLFF. CDR3 sequence (DNA): TGTGCCAGCAGCTTAGGGCCTAATGAAAAACTGTTTTTT.

The rearrangement joins TRBV29-1 to TRBJ1-1, with D possibly TRBD1 on 5 matching bases. The germline V gene encodes CDR1 SQVTM and CDR2 ANQGSEA. The V and J ends lost 2 bases and 9 bases respectively, with 10 bases between them. The CDR3 runs 11 residues. In DNA form, the CDR3 reads TGCAGCGTTGAAATACAGGAAAAAGCTTTCTTT. Its protein product is CSVEIQEKAFF.

CDR3: CASSAGLAGAWEQFF. The CDR3 bases are TGTGCCAGCAGCGCGGGGCTAGCGGGGGCCTGGGAGCAGTTCTTC. V and J are TRBV5-6 and TRBJ2-1, with 10 positions matching TRBD2. V trimming: 4 bases; J trimming: 10 bases; junction bases outside the gene matches: 11. The CDR3 loop spans 15 amino acids. The V gene's germline CDR1 is SGHDT and CDR2 YYEEEE.